A single sample is the source of the 25 T cell receptor beta chains below, sequenced in a study of T cell responses to AZD1222 COVID-19 vaccine. The protocol was immunoSEQ multiplex PCR, while the TCRdb copy is restricted to in-frame clones and leaves out a portion. The sample includes roughly 270,000 clones, around 92% of them seen just once. This specimen consisted of peripheral blood, obtained 28 days after the second AZD1222 dose. The receptors originated from an adult who received the AZD1222 COVID-19 vaccine.

The chain is built from TRBV4-1 and TRBJ2-2; TRBD2 agrees at 9 bases. From germline, CDR1 is MGHRA and CDR2 YSYEKL. V lost 4 bases to trimming and J lost 6 bases; unmatched junction nucleotides: 9. There are 16 residues in the CDR3. CDR3 nucleotide sequence: TGCGCCAGCAGCCGGGCTTGGCGGGGGGGCTCCGGGGAGCTGTTTTTT. Translated, it gives CASSRAWRGGSGELFF.

This chain uses TRBV4-1 with TRBJ1-6, with unresolved D. Germline CDR1 MGHRA, CDR2 YSYEKL. The CDR3 length is 15 residues. V lost 0 bases and J lost 8, with 11 bases in between. CDR3 protein: CASSQDSQIDSPLHF. The CDR3 region has the DNA TGCGCCAGCAGCCAAGATAGCCAGATTGATTCACCCCTCCACTTT.

This chain links TRBV11-3 with TRBJ2-1; TRBD1 aligns across 10 bases. Trimming cost V 4 bases and J 5 bases; bases outside gene matches: 5. This CDR3 comprises 15 residues. From germline, CDR1 is SGHNT and CDR2 YENEEA. The CDR3 nucleotides are TGTGCCAGCAGCTCGGGACAGGGGACGGACAATGAGCAGTTCTTC. The encoded protein is CASSSGQGTDNEQFF.

The chain links TRBV6-5 to TRBJ2-7; D not certain. The germline CDR1 and CDR2 sequences are MNHEY and SVGAGI. This CDR3 has 14 residues. Trimming pared 5 bases from V and 2 bases from J, leaving 13 bases between. The CDR3 DNA sequence: TGTGCCAGCAGTACTCAGCTTGAGGCCTACGAGCAGTACTTC. Translating gives CASSTQLEAYEQYF.

The V and J genes are TRBV2 and TRBJ2-7, with TRBD1 matching over 7 bases. Germline CDR1 reads SNHLY; CDR2 reads FYNNEI. Unmatched junction bases numbered 8, after V lost 5 bases and J lost 1 base. CDR3 size: 15 residues. CDR3 nucleotides: TGTGCCAGCAGTCCTTACAGGGGATTGTCCTACGAGCAGTACTTC. It codes for CASSPYRGLSYEQYF.

The chain links TRBV5-1 to TRBJ2-3; 12 positions match TRBD1. The J segment lost 5 bases and the V segment lost 0 bases, leaving 4 bases of the junction unmatched. CDR3 size: 16 residues. Germline loops: CDR1 SGHRS, CDR2 YFSETQ. The CDR3 loop reads CASSLVGTGGGDTQYF. The CDR3 coding sequence is TGCGCCAGCAGCTTGGTTGGGACAGGGGGCGGAGATACGCAGTATTTT. Based on the CDR3 plus reference TRBV5-1 and TRBJ2-3, the full variable domain is KAGVTQTPRYLIKTRGQQVTLSCSPISGHRSVSWYQQTPGQGLQFLFEYFSETQRNKGNFPGRFSGRQFSNSRSEMNVSTLELGDSALYLCASSLVGTGGGDTQYFGPGTRLTVL.

The V call is TRBV10-3, the J call TRBJ2-5; 9 positions agree with TRBD2. The CDR3 spans 14 residues. Germline values: CDR1 ENHRY, CDR2 SYGVKD. V shed 3 bases, J shed 5 bases, and the junction held 4 bases outside the gene matches. Written as DNA, the CDR3 is TGTGCCATCAGTGAACGAGGACTAGCGGAGACCCAGTACTTC. Protein: CAISERGLAETQYF.

This rearrangement joins TRBV6-1 to TRBJ2-1; TRBD2 matches at 13 bases. The V and J ends lost 1 base and 6 bases, in that order; junction bases with no gene match: 0. The length of the CDR3 is 15 residues. CDR1 is MNHNS, CDR2 SASEGT, per germline. The CDR3 bases are TGTGCCAGCAGTGAAGGGACTAGCGGGAGCAATGAGCAGTTCTTC. The encoded protein is CASSEGTSGSNEQFF.

This chain connects TRBV2 to TRBJ1-4; 12 nucleotides agree with TRBD1. Germline-derived CDR1 and CDR2 are SNHLY and FYNNEI. V dropped 4 bases and J dropped 8; count of bases not matched to a gene: 5. The CDR3 has 15 residues. This CDR3 reads CASSAGQGAREKLFF. The CDR3 DNA is TGTGCCAGCAGTGCGGGACAGGGGGCAAGAGAAAAACTGTTTTTT.

This chain links TRBV5-4 with TRBJ2-2; 9 nucleotides match TRBD2. Germline V gene lookup returns CDR1 SGHNT and CDR2 YYREEE (reference sequence). This CDR3 region has 17 residues. The junction had 8 bases not matched to a gene; V was cut back by 0 bases and J by 5 bases. In DNA form, the CDR3 reads TGTGCCAGCAGCTTGGGGGTAGCGGGGGCCCAAACCGGGGAGCTGTTTTTT. Translated, it gives CASSLGVAGAQTGELFF.

This clone was recorded a few times. The chain couples TRBV19 to TRBJ1-6; TRBD1 agrees at 11 bases. Germline V gene lookup returns CDR1 LNHDA and CDR2 SQIVND (reference sequence). Losses at the gene ends were 7 bases for V and 7 bases for J; bases not matched to a gene: 6. There are 15 residues in the CDR3. The CDR3 coding sequence is TGTGCCAGTAAGGACAGGGGGCGAGGGAATTCACCCCTCCACTTT. Its translation: CASKDRGRGNSPLHF.

The rearrangement uses TRBV7-3 and TRBJ1-1, with a weak D call TRBD1 (5 bases). V gave up 2 bases and J gave up 7 bases, with 14 bases separating them. In germline, CDR1 is SGHTA, CDR2 FQGTGA. The CDR3 is 14 amino acids. Here the CDR3 DNA reads TGTGCCAGCAGCTTAGGGTTGGGACGGAGTGAAGCTTTCTTT. It yields the protein CASSLGLGRSEAFF.

The CDR3, as DNA: TGTGCCAGCAGCACTCGGACCGACGGTAACATTCAGTACTTC. It specifies CASSTRTDGNIQYF. This chain joins TRBV7-9 and TRBJ2-4, with unresolved D. Trimming took off 5 bases at V and 7 bases at J, with 15 bases between the two ends. From germline, CDR1 is SEHNR and CDR2 FQNEAQ (reference sequence). The CDR3 is 14 residues long.

The rearrangement joins TRBV20-1 to TRBJ2-7; D is unclear. Trimming removed 3 bases at V and 0 bases at J, with 12 bases between. Germline CDR1 DFQATT, CDR2 SNEGSKA (reference sequence). The CDR3 sequence is 14 residues long. CDR3 DNA sequence: TGCAGTGCTAGTCGGGCGCTTGACTCCTACGAGCAGTACTTC. This encodes CSASRALDSYEQYF.

This rearrangement joins TRBV19 to TRBJ1-2, with 7 bases that match TRBD1. The length of the CDR3 is 14 residues. Germline V gene data show CDR1 as LNHDA and CDR2 as SQIVND (reference sequence). The ends lost 5 bases at V and 5 bases at J; junction bases unmatched: 8. CDR3 nucleotide sequence: TGTGCCAGTAGTCCATACAGGGGAGGGTATGGCTACACCTTC. Amino acid sequence: CASSPYRGGYGYTF.

The chain is built from TRBV11-1 and TRBJ1-4, with D tentatively TRBD1 (5 bases). The germline V gene has CDR1 SGHAT and CDR2 FQDESV (reference sequence). This CDR3 is built from 14 residues. Trimming removed 4 bases from V and 8 bases from J, with 14 bases in between. CDR3 region: CASSSQGEGEKLFF. The CDR3 DNA follows: TGTGCCAGCAGCTCCCAAGGGGAAGGCGAAAAACTGTTTTTT.

The chain carries TRBV15 and TRBJ2-7, with 8 bases fitting TRBD1. There are 17 residues in the CDR3. The germline CDR1 and CDR2 sequences are LNHNV and YYDKDF (reference sequence). The V and J ends lost 5 bases and 1 base, in that order; junction bases with no gene match: 13. The CDR3 DNA sequence: TGTGCCACCAGCCGAGGGCAGGGGGCGGGTATTTCCTACGAGCAGTACTTC. Its translation is CATSRGQGAGISYEQYF.

This clone was seen only once. The genes are TRBV28 and TRBJ1-1, with TRBD1 matching 10 bases. V lost 4 bases, J lost 8 bases, and 4 bases stayed unmatched. The CDR3 length is 13 residues. Germline CDR1 is MDHEN and CDR2 is SYDVKM. CDR3 sequence (DNA): TGTGCCAGCAGTTCCCGGGGACAGGGGGAAGCTTTCTTT. It specifies CASSSRGQGEAFF.

The chain is built from TRBV27 and TRBJ1-5; D is undetermined. V was shortened by 2 bases and J by 2 bases, with 10 bases between the two germline ends. The CDR3 has 15 residues. Looked up from germline, CDR1 is MNHEY and CDR2 is SMNVEV (reference sequence). The CDR3 loop reads CASSLSPSGNQPQHF. The CDR3 DNA sequence: TGTGCCAGCAGTTTAAGCCCCTCGGGCAATCAGCCCCAGCATTTT.

The chain recombines TRBV2 with TRBJ1-2; 7 nucleotides agree with TRBD1. V shed 5 bases, J shed 4 bases, and the junction held 4 bases outside the gene matches. The CDR3 extends over 13 amino acids. Germline values: CDR1 SNHLY, CDR2 FYNNEI. DNA for the CDR3: TGTGCCAGCAGTCCGGACAGGTCCTATGGCTACACCTTC. Translation: CASSPDRSYGYTF. The variable domain in full, with the rest retrieved from reference TRBV2 and TRBJ1-2, is EPEVTQTPSHQVTQMGQEVILRCVPISNHLYFYWYRQILGQKVEFLVSFYNNEISEKSEIFDDQFSVERPDGSNFTLKIRSTKLEDSAMYFCASSPDRSYGYTFGSGTRLTVV.

The chain uses TRBV21-1 and TRBJ1-2; whether TRBD1, the table's D call, matches the DNA was not checked. TRBV21-1 corresponds to a pseudogene. The CDR3 covers 15 residues. The CDR3 nucleotides are TGTGCCAGCAGGAGGGACAGGGCGAATAACTATGGCTACACCTTC. This sequence encodes CASRRDRANNYGYTF.

This rearrangement joins TRBV2 to TRBJ2-6; D unresolved. This CDR3 has 15 residues. V dropped 7 bases and J dropped 3 bases, with 13 bases sitting between them. Germline V gene data show CDR1 as SNHLY and CDR2 as FYNNEI. CDR3 DNA: TGTGCCAGCACCCCCCACGGTGGTGGGGCCAACGTCCTGACTTTC. Translated: CASTPHGGGANVLTF.

This clone was recorded once. This chain connects TRBV9 to TRBJ2-5; weak D call: TRBD2 (5 bases). Trimming shortened V by 3 bases and J by 5 bases, and 20 bases separated the two germline ends. The CDR3 extends over 16 amino acids. The germline CDR1 and CDR2 sequences are SGDLS and YYNGEE. CDR3 DNA sequence: TGTGCCAGCAGCGCGACCTTCGAAGGGCGCGGGGAGACCCAGTACTTC. It translates to CASSATFEGRGETQYF.

This rearrangement joins TRBV12-5 to TRBJ2-3; D ambiguous. Germline loops: CDR1 LGHNT, CDR2 FRNRAP. The CDR3 extends over 11 amino acids. V lost 4 bases and J lost 5, with 4 bases in between. Here the CDR3 DNA reads TGTGCTAGTGGTTATCAAGATACGCAGTATTTT. It is translated as CASGYQDTQYF. Using reference TRBV12-5 and TRBJ2-3 for the parts outside the CDR3, the full variable domain is DARVTQTPRHKVTEMGQEVTMRCQPILGHNTVFWYRQTMMQGLELLAYFRNRAPLDDSGMPKDRFSAEMPDATLATLKIQPSEPRDSAVYFCASGYQDTQYFGPGTRLTVL.

The chain joins TRBV28 to TRBJ2-1; D gene unclear. The V end lost 10 bases, the J end lost 9 bases, and 19 bases lay between the germline ends. The CDR3 spans 13 residues. Germline lookup yields CDR1 MDHEN and CDR2 SYDVKM. CDR3 sequence reads: CATLRPSPGEQFF. As DNA, the CDR3 is TGTGCCACCCTCCGGCCCTCCCCGGGTGAGCAGTTCTTC.